This record concerns one T cell receptor beta chain sequence. This entry comes from a study of blood T cell repertoires in COVID-19. As originally analysed: Reference gene primer amplification yielded estimated nucleated cell counts. Sequenced by immunoSEQ multiplex PCR; TCRdb stores in-frame clones only, minus some. V and J calls and clone size are as listed in that table; D and trimming were resolved from the DNA. Of over 200,000 clones in the sample, about 90% were seen once. Germline CDR1 is MDHEN and CDR2 is SYDVKM. This CDR3 comprises 12 residues. The ends lost 10 bases at V and 3 bases at J; junction bases unmatched: 6.

This chain links TRBV28 with TRBJ2-7, with TRBD1 identical over 7 bases. This receptor was obtained from a middle-aged man with active or convalescent COVID-19. Sequenced: peripheral blood. The DNA for the CDR3 is TGTGCCACCTCAGGGGGACGCTACGAGCAGTACTTC. Its translation is CATSGGRYEQYF.